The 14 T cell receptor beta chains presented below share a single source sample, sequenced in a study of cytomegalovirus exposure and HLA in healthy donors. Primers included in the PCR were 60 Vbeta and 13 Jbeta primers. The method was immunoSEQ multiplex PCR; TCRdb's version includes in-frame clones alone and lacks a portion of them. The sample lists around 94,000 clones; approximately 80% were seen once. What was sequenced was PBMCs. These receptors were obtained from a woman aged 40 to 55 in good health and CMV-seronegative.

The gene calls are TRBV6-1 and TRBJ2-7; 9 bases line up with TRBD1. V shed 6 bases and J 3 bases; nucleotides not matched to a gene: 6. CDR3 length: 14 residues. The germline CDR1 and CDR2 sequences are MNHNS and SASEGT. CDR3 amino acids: CASSRTGVNYEQYF. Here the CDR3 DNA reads TGTGCCAGCAGCAGGACAGGGGTAAACTACGAGCAGTACTTC.

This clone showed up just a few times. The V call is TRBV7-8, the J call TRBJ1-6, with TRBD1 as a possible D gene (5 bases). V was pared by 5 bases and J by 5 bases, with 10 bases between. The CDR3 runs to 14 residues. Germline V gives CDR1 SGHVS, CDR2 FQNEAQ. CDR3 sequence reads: CASSISDNNSPLHF. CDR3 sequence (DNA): TGTGCCAGCAGCATATCGGACAATAATTCACCCCTCCACTTT. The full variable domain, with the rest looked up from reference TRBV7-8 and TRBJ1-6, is GAGVSQSPRYKVAKRGQDVALRCDPISGHVSLFWYQQALGQGPEFLTYFQNEAQLDKSGLPSDRFFAERPEGSVSTLKIQRTQQEDSAVYLCASSISDNNSPLHFGNGTRLTVT.

The CDR3 loop reads CASSPRTPNTEAFF. The CDR3 DNA follows: TGTGCCAGTAGTCCACGGACACCTAACACTGAAGCTTTCTTT. The chain is built from TRBV19 and TRBJ1-1, with D tentatively TRBD1 (5 bases). Trimming shortened V by 5 bases and J by 2 bases, and 12 bases separated the two germline ends. This CDR3 has 14 amino acids. Germline CDR1 and CDR2: LNHDA and SQIVND (reference sequence).

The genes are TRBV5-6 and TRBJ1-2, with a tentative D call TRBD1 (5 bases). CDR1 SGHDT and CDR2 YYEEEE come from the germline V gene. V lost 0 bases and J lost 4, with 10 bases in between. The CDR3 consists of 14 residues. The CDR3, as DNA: TGTGCCAGCAGCTTGGGATGGCAGGGCTATGGCTACACCTTC. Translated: CASSLGWQGYGYTF.

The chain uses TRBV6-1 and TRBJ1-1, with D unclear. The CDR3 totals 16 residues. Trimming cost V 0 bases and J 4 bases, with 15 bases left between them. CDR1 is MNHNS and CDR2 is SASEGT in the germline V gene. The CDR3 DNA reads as TGTGCCAGCAGTGAAGCGCAGCGCAGGAGGTTCACTGAAGCTTTCTTT. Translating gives CASSEAQRRRFTEAFF.

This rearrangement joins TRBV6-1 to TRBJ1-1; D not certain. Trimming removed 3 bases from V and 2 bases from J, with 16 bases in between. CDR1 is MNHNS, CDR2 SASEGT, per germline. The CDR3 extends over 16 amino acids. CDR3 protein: CASSEAAAISNTEAFF. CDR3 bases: TGTGCCAGCAGTGAGGCGGCAGCTATTTCTAACACTGAAGCTTTCTTT.

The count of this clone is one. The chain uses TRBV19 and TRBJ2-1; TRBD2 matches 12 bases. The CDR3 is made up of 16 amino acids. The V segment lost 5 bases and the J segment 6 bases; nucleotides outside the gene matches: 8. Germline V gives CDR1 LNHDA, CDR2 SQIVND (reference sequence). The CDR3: CASSYSLAGGLNEQFF. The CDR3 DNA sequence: TGTGCCAGTAGTTACTCACTAGCGGGGGGCCTCAATGAGCAGTTCTTC. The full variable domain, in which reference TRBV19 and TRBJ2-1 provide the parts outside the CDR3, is DGGITQSPKYLFRKEGQNVTLSCEQNLNHDAMYWYRQDPGQGLRLIYYSQIVNDFQKGDIAEGYSVSREKKESFPLTVTSAQKNPTAFYLCASSYSLAGGLNEQFFGPGTRLTVL.

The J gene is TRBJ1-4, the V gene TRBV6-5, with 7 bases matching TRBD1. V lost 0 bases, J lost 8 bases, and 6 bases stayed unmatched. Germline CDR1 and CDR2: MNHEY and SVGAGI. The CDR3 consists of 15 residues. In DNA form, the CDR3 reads TGTGCCAGCAGTTACTCGAACAGGGGAAGGGAAAAACTGTTTTTT. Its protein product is CASSYSNRGREKLFF.

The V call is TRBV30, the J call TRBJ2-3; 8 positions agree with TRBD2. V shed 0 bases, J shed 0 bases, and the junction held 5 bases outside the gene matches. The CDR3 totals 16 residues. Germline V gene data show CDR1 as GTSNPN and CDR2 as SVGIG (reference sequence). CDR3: CAWSVQLAGSTDTQYF. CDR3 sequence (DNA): TGTGCCTGGAGTGTACAATTAGCGGGGAGCACAGATACGCAGTATTTT.

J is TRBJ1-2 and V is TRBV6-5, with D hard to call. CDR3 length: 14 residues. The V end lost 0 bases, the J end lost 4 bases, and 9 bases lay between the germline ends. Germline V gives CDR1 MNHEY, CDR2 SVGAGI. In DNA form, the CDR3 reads TGTGCCAGCAGTTACTCGAAACAGTTCTATGGCTACACCTTC. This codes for CASSYSKQFYGYTF.

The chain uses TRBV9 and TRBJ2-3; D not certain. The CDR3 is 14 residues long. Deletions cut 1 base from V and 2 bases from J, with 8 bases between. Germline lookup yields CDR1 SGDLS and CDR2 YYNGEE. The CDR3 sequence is CASSVRGDTDTQYF. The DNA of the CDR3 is TGTGCCAGCAGCGTAAGAGGAGACACAGATACGCAGTATTTT.

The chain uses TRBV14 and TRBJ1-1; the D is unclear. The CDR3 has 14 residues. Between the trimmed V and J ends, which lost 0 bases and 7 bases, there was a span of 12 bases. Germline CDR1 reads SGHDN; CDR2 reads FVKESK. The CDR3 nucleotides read TGTGCCAGCAGCCAAGAGACGCGGGCCAGTGAAGCTTTCTTT. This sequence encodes CASSQETRASEAFF.

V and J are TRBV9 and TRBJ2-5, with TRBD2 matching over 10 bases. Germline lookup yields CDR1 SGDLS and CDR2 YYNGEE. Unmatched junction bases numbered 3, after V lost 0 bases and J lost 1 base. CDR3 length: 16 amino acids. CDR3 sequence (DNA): TGTGCCAGCAGCGTAGGTCAGCGGGGGGGCCAAGAGACCCAGTACTTC. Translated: CASSVGQRGGQETQYF.

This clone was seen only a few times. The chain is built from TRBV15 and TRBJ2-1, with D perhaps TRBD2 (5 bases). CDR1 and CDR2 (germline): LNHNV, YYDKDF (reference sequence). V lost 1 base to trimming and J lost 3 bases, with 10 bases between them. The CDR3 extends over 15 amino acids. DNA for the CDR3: TGTGCCACCAGCAGAGGAGAGGGATTCTACAATGAGCAGTTCTTC. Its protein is CATSRGEGFYNEQFF.